What follows are 6 T cell receptor beta chains derived from one specimen sequenced in a study of CD8 T cells in ankylosing spondylitis. Study-level points and caveats: In ankylosing spondylitis blood, a motif of eight highly homologous TCR beta variants appeared characteristic.

These receptors have no identified antigens. MiXCR was run by TCRdb on the 5' RACE reads, yielding one entry per CDR3 protein. The sample lists over 450,000 distinct CDR3 sequences; approximately 11% were seen once. Sequenced sample: blood, either unsorted or a sorted T cell fraction (not recorded which). The receptors derive from a male donor with ankylosing spondylitis.

The chain uses TRBV5-1 and TRBJ2-5, with D perhaps TRBD1 or TRBD2 (5 bases each). This CDR3 comprises 16 residues. V lost 2 bases and J lost 5, with 19 bases in between. Germline V gene data show CDR1 as SGHRS and CDR2 as YFSETQ. The chain's CDR3 is CASSLVGAGIGETQYF. The CDR3 nucleotides are TGCGCCAGCAGCTTAGTCGGGGCTGGTATTGGTGAGACCCAGTACTTC.

V usage is TRBV12-3 or TRBV12-4 and J usage is TRBJ1-5; 9 positions match TRBD1. CDR3 length equals 14 residues. The J segment lost 5 bases and the V segment lost 6 bases, leaving 5 bases of the junction unmatched. The CDR3 spells CASRPGQGYQPQHF. As DNA, the CDR3 is TGTGCCAGCAGACCGGGACAGGGTTATCAGCCCCAGCATTTT.

This clonotype was detected a few times. The V call is TRBV7-9, the J call TRBJ2-5; 7 bases are shared with TRBD2. V lost 1 base, J lost 5 bases, and 10 bases stayed unmatched. The CDR3 is 16 residues long. Germline V gene data show CDR1 as SEHNR and CDR2 as FQNEAQ (reference sequence). The CDR3 DNA reads TGTGCCAGCAGCTTAGGGGCTAGCGGTTTGGGGGAGACCCAGTACTTC. This gives the protein CASSLGASGLGETQYF.

This clonotype was picked up a small number of times. This chain joins TRBV6-5 and TRBJ2-5; D is perhaps TRBD2 (5 bases). From germline, CDR1 is MNHEY and CDR2 SVGAGI. The CDR3 spans 12 residues. Trimming cost V 10 bases and J 5 bases, with 14 bases left between them. The CDR3 sequence is CATREHGETQYF. The CDR3 region has the DNA TGTGCCACAAGGGAGCATGGGGAGACCCAGTACTTC.

V gene TRBV21-1 combines with J gene TRBJ1-4; TRBD1, the table's D call, lacks a check against the DNA. TRBV21-1 is given as a pseudogene. The CDR3 is 17 amino acids. CDR3 nucleotide sequence: TGTGCCAGCAGCAAGGACAGGGACTATGCAACTAATGAAAAACTGTTTTTT. It codes for CASSKDRDYATNEKLFF.

In its sample, this clonotype was seen many times. The chain combines TRBV11-2 with TRBJ2-1; 10 bases are a match to TRBD2. J lost 6 bases, V lost 6 bases, and 8 bases had no gene match. Germline CDR1 is SGHAT and CDR2 is FQNNGV. This CDR3 has 15 residues. The CDR3 nucleotides are TGTGCCAGCAGATCTCTAGCGGGAGTTTTCAATGAGCAGTTCTTC. It is translated as CASRSLAGVFNEQFF. Filled out from reference TRBV11-2 and TRBJ2-1, the complete variable domain reads EAGVAQSPRYKIIEKRQSVAFWCNPISGHATLYWYQQILGQGPKLLIQFQNNGVVDDSQLPKDRFSAERLKGVDSTLKIQPAKLEDSAVYLCASRSLAGVFNEQFFGPGTRLTVL.